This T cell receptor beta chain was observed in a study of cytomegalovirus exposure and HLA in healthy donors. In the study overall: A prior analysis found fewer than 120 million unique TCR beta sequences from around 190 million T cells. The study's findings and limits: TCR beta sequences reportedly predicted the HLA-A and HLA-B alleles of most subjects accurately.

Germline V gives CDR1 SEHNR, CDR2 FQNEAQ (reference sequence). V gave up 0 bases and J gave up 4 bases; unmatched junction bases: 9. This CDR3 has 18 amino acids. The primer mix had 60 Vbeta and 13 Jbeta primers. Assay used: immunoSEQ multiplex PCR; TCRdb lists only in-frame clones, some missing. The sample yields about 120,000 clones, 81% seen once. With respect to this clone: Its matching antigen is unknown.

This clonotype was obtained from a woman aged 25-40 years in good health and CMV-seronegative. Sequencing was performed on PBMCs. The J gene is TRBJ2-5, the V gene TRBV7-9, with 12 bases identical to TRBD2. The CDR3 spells CASSLASSLLAGGETQYF. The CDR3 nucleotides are TGTGCCAGCAGCTTAGCCTCGTCCTTACTAGCGGGAGGAGAGACCCAGTACTTC.